This T cell receptor beta chain was profiled in a study of T cells in Graves' hyperthyroidism and ophthalmopathy (dated by TCRdb to the late 2010s). Turning to the overall study: Peripheral blood samples were taken at initial diagnosis, before any treatment was given. A discovery cohort of about 100 patients, approximately 44 with Graves' ophthalmopathy and 57 with stable Graves' hyperthyroidism, was used to find distinguishing TCR V-J signatures. Prospective prediction of ophthalmopathy was tested in an independent validation cohort of some 19 hyperthyroidism patients and 15 to 17 patients who later progressed to ophthalmopathy. After blood sampling, hyperthyroidism patients were treated with methimazole at a starting dose of 30 mg daily, and ophthalmopathy patients were treated with high-dose intravenous methylprednisolone. Thyroid tissue and blood T-cell repertoires from about six Graves' hyperthyroidism patients were also compared in the study. TCR Vbeta CDR3 sequencing of fewer than 150 peripheral blood samples (more than 40 ophthalmopathy, over 70 hyperthyroidism and roughly 17 progressor patients) is reported in the paper. The roughly 100 discovery patients were randomly divided into training and test sets at a 7:3 ratio.

Including cysteine and phenylalanine, the CDR3 has 17 amino acids. Only the CDR3 portion is preserved as DNA: 51 bases, with reading frame beginning at the first base. In the germline V gene, CDR1 corresponds to KGHSH and CDR2 to LQKENI. Relative to germline, V is missing 5 bases and J is missing 5 bases, with 14 bases of the junction outside any gene match. Graves' hyperthyroidism was defined as stable when no progression to ophthalmopathy occurred over 18 months of follow-up. Hyperthyroidism patients were newly diagnosed, with disease duration under 2 months, and aged 18 to 65 years. Exclusion was applied to patients with uncontrolled infections, other autoimmune diseases, pregnancy or lactation. Diagnoses relied on clinical symptoms, serum thyroxine and TRAb, thyroid ultrasound and orbital computed tomography. PBMCs were separated from roughly 9.3 ml of fresh peripheral blood using Ficoll-Paque density gradient centrifugation. Trizol reagent was used to extract total RNA, and RNA quality was then checked on an Agilent 2100 Bioanalyzer.

Paper-wide results and their limitations: Sample size was not statistically predetermined, and investigators were not blinded to group allocation. Ophthalmopathy was separated from stable hyperthyroidism by a 13 V-J signature model, with around 88% sensitivity and 81% to 82% specificity obtained in cross-validation and 80%/75% obtained in testing. Most expanded thyroid clonotypes (frequency above 0.001) were also found in blood, which suggests that blood repertoires may mirror thyroid immune responses. During validation, the model predicted progression to ophthalmopathy a median of around 7 months ahead of onset, with just under 71% sensitivity and around 72% specificity.

Amplification of TCR beta CDR3 regions was carried out from RNA transcripts. A first-round RT-PCR of the TCR CDR3 used the HTBI primer set with the Qiagen OneStep RT-PCR kit. Libraries were constructed in a second round of multiplex PCR, after which size selection and purification were carried out. Paired-end sequencing of the libraries was performed with 100 bp reads on an Illumina HiSeq2000. As for the authors' bioinformatics: SOAPnuke was used to process the raw data, removing reads that contained adapters or uncalled bases, had a mean Phred below 15, or lacked an exact match to the constant primer or identifier. COPE v1.2.5 was used to merge high-quality paired reads, and clonotypes were defined as unique nucleotide sequences. MiTCR v1.1 was used to align the clonotypes against IMGT TRBV, TRBD and TRBJ reference segments. Only V-J combinations with frequency above 0.0001, covering roughly 99% of repertoires, were analysed. The TCS score was defined as F50 (clonal expansion) divided by E x V (chaos), with BLOSUM62-based TCRdist calculated between CDR3 peptides within each V-J. Welch's t-statistics and random forest reduced around 510 V-J features to fewer than 15, which were used in a naive Bayes classifier (R e1071). TCRdb handled the public reads itself, with Q25 trimming in fastp and clone calling in MiXCR, and kept productive beta chains. All rows with the same CDR3 protein become a single entry with the most common DNA and genes. The V and J calls follow TCRdb's processing rather than the paper's. The sample yields about 690,000 distinct CDR3 sequences; roughly 17% were counted once. Of the sample, 15% to 17% is held by the ten largest clones.

Worth noting for this clonotype: What this receptor recognizes is not known. This clone may be a read error of a much larger clone one base away.

This chain is built from TRBV18 and TRBJ2-5; 10 middle bases align to TRBD2. The TCR comes from a man in his forties or fifties with Graves' hyperthyroidism. Sequenced sample: blood. The DNA reads TGTGCCAGCTCATTGCCGGGACTAGCGCCAAGAAGGGAGACCCAGTACTTC. Its translation reads: CASSLPGLAPRRETQYF.